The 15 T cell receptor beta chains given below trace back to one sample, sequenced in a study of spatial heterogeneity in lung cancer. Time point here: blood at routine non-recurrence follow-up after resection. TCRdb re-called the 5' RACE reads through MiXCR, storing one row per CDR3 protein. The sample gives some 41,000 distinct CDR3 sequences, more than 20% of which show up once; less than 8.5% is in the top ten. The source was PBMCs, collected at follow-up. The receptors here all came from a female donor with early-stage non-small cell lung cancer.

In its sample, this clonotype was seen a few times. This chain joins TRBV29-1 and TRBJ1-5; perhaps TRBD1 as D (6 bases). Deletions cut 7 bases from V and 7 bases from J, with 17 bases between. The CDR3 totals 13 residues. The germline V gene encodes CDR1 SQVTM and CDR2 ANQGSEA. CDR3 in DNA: TGCAGCGCAGACACAGGGTTGGGGCAGCCCCAGCATTTT. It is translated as CSADTGLGQPQHF. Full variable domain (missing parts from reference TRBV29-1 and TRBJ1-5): SAVISQKPSRDICQRGTSLTIQCQVDSQVTMMFWYRQQPGQSLTLIATANQGSEATYESGFVIDKFPISRPNLTFSTLTVSNMSPEDSSIYLCSADTGLGQPQHFGDGTRLSIL.

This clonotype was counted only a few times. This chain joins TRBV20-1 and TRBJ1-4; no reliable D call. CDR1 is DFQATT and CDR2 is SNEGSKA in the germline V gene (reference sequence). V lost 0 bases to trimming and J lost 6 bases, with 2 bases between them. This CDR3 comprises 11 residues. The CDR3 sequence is CSARDDEKLFF. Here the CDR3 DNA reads TGCAGTGCTAGAGATGATGAAAAACTGTTTTTT.

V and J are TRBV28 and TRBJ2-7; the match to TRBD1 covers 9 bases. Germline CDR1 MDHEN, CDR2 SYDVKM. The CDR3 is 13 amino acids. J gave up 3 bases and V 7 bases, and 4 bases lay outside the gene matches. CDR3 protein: CASIPGQGYEQYF. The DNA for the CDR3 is TGTGCCAGCATCCCGGGACAGGGCTACGAGCAGTACTTC.

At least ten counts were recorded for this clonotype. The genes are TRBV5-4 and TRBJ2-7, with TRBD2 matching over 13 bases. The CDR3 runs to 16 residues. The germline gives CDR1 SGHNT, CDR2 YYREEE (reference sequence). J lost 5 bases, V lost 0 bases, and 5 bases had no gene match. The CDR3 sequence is CASSLGLAGGPDEQYF. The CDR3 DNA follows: TGTGCCAGCAGCTTGGGACTAGCGGGAGGCCCGGACGAGCAGTACTTC.

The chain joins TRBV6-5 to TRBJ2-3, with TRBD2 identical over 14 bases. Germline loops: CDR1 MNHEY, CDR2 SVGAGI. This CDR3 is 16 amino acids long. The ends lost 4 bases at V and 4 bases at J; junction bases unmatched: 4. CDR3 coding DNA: TGTGCCAGCAGTTGGGGACTAGCGGGAGCGGCAGATACGCAGTATTTT. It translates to CASSWGLAGAADTQYF.

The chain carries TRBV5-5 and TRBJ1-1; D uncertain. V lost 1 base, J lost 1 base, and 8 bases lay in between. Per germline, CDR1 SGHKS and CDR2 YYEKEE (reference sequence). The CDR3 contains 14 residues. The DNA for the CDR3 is TGTGCCAGCAGCTTGTTTACGGAGAACACTGAAGCTTTCTTT. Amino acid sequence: CASSLFTENTEAFF.

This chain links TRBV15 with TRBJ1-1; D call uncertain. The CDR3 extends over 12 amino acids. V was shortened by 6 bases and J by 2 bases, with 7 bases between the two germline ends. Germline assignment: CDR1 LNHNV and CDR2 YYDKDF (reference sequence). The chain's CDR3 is CATSWVNTEAFF. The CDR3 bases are TGTGCCACCAGTTGGGTTAACACTGAAGCTTTCTTT.

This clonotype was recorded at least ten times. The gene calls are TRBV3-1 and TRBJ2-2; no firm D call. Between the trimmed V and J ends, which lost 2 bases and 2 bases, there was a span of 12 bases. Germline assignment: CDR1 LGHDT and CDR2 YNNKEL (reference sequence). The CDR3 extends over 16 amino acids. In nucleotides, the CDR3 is TGTGCCAGCAGCCAACGTGCGAGGTCTAACACCGGGGAGCTGTTTTTT. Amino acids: CASSQRARSNTGELFF.

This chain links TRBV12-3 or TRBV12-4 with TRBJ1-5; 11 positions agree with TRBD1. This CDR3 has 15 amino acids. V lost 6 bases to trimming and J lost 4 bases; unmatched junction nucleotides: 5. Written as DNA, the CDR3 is TGTGCCAGCAGGAGAGGGACAGGGGGGAATCAGCCCCAGCATTTT. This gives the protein CASRRGTGGNQPQHF.

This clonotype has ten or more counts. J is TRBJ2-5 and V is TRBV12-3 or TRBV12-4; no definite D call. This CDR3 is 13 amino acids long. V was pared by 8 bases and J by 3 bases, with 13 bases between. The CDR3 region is CASGVAAKETQYF. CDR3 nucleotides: TGTGCCAGCGGAGTCGCAGCCAAAGAGACCCAGTACTTC.

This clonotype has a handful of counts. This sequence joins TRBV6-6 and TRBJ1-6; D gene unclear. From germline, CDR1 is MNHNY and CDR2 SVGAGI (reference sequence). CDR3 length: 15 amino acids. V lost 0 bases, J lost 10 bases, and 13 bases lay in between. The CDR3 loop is CASSYSSRVGSPLHF. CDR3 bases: TGTGCCAGCAGTTACTCGAGTAGAGTAGGCTCACCCCTCCACTTT.

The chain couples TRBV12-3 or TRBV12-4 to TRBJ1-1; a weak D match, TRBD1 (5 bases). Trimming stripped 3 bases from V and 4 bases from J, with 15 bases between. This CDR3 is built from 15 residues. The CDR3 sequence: CASSFAGGAGTEAFF. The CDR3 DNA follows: TGTGCCAGCAGTTTCGCGGGTGGGGCCGGCACTGAAGCTTTCTTT.

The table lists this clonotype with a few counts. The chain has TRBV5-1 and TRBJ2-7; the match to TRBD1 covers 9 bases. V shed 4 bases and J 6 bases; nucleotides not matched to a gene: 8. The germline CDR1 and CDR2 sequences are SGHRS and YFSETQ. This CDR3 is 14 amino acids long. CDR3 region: CASSRGTGQGEQYF. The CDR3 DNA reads TGCGCCAGCAGCCGTGGGACAGGGCAAGGCGAGCAGTACTTC.

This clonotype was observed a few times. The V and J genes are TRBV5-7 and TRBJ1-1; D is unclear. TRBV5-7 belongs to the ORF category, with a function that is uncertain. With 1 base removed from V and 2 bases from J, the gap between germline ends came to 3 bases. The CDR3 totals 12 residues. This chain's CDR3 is CASSLPNTEAFF. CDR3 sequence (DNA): TGTGCCAGCAGCTTGCCAAACACTGAAGCTTTCTTT.

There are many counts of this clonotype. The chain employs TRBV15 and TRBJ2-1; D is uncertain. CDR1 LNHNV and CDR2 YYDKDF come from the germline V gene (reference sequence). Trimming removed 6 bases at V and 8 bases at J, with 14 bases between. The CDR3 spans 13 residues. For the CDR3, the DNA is TGTGCCACCAGGACCCGTAGCATGGATGAGCAGTTCTTC. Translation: CATRTRSMDEQFF.